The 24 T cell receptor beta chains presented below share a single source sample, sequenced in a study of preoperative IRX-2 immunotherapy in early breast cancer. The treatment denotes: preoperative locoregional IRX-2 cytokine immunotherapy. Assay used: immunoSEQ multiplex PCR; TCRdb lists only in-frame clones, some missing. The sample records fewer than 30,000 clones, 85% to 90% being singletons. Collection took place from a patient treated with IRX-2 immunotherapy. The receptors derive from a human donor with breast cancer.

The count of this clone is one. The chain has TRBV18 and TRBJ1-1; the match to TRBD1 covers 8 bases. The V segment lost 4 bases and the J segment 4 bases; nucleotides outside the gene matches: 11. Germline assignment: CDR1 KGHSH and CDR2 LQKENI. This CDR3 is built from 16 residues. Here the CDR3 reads CASSQGQGRTGTEAFF. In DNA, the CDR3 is TGTGCCAGCTCACAAGGACAGGGAAGGACGGGCACTGAAGCTTTCTTT. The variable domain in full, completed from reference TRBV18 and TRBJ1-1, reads NAGVMQNPRHLVRRRGQEARLRCSPMKGHSHVYWYRQLPEEGLKFMVYLQKENIIDESGMPKERFSAEFPKEGPSILRIQQVVRGDSAAYFCASSQGQGRTGTEAFFGQGTRLTVV.

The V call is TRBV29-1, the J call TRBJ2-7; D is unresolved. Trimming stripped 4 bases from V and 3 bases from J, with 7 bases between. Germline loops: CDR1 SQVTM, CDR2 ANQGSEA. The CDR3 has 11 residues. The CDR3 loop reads CSVAIFYEQYF. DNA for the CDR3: TGCAGCGTTGCCATATTCTACGAGCAGTACTTC.

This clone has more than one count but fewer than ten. The CDR3 protein is CASSLAGGAYNEQFF. In DNA form, the CDR3 reads TGCGCCAGCAGCTTGGCCGGGGGGGCCTACAATGAGCAGTTCTTC. The rearrangement joins TRBV5-1 to TRBJ2-1, with 8 bases lining up with TRBD2. Germline V gene data show CDR1 as SGHRS and CDR2 as YFSETQ. V trimming: 0 bases; J trimming: 2 bases; junction bases outside the gene matches: 1. The CDR3 contains 15 residues.

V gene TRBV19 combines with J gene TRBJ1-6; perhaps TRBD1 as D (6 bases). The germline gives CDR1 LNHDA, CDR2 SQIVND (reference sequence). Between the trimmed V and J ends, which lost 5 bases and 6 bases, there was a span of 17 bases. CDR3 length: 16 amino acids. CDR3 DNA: TGTGCCAGTAGTTCAAGGGGGGGCTTCAGTAATTCACCCCTCCACTTT. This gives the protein CASSSRGGFSNSPLHF.

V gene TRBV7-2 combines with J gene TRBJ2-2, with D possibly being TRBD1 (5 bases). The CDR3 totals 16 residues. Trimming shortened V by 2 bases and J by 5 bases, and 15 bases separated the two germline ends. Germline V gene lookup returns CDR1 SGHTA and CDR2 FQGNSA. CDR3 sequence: CASSLSVRAGTGELFF. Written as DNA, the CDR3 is TGTGCCAGCAGCTTAAGCGTCAGGGCTGGGACCGGGGAGCTGTTTTTT.

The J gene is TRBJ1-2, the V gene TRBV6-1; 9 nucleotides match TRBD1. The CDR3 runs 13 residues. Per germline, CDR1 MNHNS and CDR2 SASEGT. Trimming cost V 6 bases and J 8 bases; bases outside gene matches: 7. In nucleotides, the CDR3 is TGTGCCAGCAGCCCTGGGGGACAGGGAGGCTACACCTTC. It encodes CASSPGGQGGYTF.

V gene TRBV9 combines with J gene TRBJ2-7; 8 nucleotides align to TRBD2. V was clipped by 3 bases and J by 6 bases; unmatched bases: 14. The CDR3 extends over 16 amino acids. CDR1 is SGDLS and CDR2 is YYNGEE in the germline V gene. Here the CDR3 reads CASSAYSPGLESEQYF. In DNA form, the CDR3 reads TGTGCCAGCAGCGCCTACTCACCGGGACTAGAATCCGAGCAGTACTTC.

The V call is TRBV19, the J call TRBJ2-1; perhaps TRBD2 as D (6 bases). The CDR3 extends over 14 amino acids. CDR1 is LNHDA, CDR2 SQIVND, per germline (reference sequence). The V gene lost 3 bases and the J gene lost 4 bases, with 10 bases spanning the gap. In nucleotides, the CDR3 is TGTGCCAGTAGTATGGCGGGGAGGTACAATGAGCAGTTCTTC. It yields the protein CASSMAGRYNEQFF.

CDR3 residues: CASSIRQGKAFF. CDR3 DNA: TGTGCCAGTAGTATTCGGCAGGGAAAAGCTTTCTTT. The chain links TRBV19 to TRBJ1-1; D might be TRBD1 (5 bases). Per the germline V gene, CDR1 is LNHDA and CDR2 is SQIVND (reference sequence). CDR3 length: 12 residues. V was pared by 3 bases and J by 9 bases, with 11 bases between.

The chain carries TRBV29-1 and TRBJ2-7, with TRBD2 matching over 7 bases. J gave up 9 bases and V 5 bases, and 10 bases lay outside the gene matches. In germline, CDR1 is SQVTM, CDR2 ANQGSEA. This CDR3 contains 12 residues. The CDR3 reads CSVLQASGGQYF. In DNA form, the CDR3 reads TGCAGCGTTCTACAAGCCTCGGGGGGGCAGTACTTC.

As DNA, the CDR3 is TGTGCCAGCAGCCACACAGGGATTCAGCCCCAGCATTTT. Its protein is CASSHTGIQPQHF. V and J are TRBV27 and TRBJ1-5, with D perhaps matching TRBD1 (6 bases). This CDR3 region has 13 residues. V lost 6 bases to trimming and J lost 6 bases, with 12 bases between them. In germline, CDR1 is MNHEY, CDR2 SMNVEV (reference sequence).

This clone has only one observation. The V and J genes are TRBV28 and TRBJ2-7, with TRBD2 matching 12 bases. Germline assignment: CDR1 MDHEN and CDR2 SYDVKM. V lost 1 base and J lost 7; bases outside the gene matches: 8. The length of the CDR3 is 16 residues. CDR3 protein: CASSLSGLAGIGEQYF. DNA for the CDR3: TGTGCCAGCAGTTTATCCGGACTAGCGGGAATCGGGGAGCAGTACTTC.

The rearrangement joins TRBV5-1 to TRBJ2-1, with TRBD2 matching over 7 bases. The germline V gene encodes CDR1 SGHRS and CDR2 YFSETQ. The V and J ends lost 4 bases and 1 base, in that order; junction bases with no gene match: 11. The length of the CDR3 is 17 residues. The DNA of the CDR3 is TGCGCCAGCAGCGCCCGCGGGCGGGAGTGGTCCTACAATGAGCAGTTCTTC. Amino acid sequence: CASSARGREWSYNEQFF.

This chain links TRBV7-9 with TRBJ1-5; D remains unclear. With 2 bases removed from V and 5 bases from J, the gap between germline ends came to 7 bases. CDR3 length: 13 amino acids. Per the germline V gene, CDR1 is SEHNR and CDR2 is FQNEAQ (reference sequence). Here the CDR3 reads CASSLTVDQPQHF. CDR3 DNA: TGTGCCAGCAGCTTAACGGTTGATCAGCCCCAGCATTTT.

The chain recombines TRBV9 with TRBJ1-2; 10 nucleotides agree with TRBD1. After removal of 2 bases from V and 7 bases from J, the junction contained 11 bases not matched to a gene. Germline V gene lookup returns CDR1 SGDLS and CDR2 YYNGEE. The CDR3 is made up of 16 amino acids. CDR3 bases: TGTGCCAGCAGCGTGAGACCGGGACAGGGGTCTGGTGGCTACACCTTC. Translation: CASSVRPGQGSGGYTF.

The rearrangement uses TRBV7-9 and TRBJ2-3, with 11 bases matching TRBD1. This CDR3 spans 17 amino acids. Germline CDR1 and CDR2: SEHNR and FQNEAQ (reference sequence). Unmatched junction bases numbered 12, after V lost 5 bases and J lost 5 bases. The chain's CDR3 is CASSITTGTGGGDTQYF. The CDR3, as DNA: TGTGCCAGCAGCATAACTACCGGGACAGGGGGGGGAGATACGCAGTATTTT.

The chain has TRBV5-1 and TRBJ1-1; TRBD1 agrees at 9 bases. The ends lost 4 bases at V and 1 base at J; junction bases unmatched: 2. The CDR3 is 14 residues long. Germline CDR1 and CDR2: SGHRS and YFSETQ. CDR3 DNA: TGCGCCAGCAGCATGGGACAGGGGAACACTGAAGCTTTCTTT. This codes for CASSMGQGNTEAFF.

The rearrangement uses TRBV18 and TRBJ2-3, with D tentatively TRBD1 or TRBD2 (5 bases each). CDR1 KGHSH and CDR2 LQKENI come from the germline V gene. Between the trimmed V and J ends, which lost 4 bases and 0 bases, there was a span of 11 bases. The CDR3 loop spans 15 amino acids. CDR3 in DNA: TGTGCCAGCTCACTCGGGACGGCCAGCACAGATACGCAGTATTTT. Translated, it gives CASSLGTASTDTQYF.

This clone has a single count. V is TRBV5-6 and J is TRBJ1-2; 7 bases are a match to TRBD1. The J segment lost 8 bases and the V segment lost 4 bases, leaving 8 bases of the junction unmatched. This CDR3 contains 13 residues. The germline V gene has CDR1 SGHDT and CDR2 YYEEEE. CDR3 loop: CASSPTTGRGYTF. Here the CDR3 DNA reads TGTGCCAGCAGCCCCACGACAGGGAGGGGCTACACCTTC. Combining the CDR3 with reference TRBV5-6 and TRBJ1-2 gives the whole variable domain DAGVTQSPTHLIKTRGQQVTLRCSPKSGHDTVSWYQQALGQGPQFIFQYYEEEERQRGNFPDRFSGHQFPNYSSELNVNALLLGDSALYLCASSPTTGRGYTFGSGTRLTVV.

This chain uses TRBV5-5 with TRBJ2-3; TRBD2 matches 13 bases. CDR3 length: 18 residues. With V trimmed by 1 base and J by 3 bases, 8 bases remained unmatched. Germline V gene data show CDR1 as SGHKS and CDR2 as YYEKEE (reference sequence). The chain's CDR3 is CASSLRRLAGGGTDTQYF. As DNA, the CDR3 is TGTGCCAGCAGCTTGAGGAGACTAGCGGGGGGAGGGACAGATACGCAGTATTTT.

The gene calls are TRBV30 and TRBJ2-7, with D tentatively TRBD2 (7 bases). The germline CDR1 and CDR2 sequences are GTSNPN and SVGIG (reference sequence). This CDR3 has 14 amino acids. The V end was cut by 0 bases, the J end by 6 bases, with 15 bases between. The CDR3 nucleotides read TGTGCCTGGAGTGTACTTGCGGGGGCTTCCGAGCAGTACTTC. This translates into CAWSVLAGASEQYF.

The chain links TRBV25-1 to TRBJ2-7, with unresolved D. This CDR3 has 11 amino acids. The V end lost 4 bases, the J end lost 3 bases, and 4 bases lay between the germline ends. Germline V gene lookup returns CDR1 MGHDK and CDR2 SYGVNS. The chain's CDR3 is CASSGVYEQYF. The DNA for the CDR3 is TGTGCCAGCAGTGGGGTCTACGAGCAGTACTTC.

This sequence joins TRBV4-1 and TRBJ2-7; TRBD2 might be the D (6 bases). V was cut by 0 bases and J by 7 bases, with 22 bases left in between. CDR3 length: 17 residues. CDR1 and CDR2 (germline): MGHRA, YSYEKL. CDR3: CASSQDRVGGSRGEQYF. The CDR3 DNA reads TGCGCCAGCAGCCAAGATCGGGTAGGAGGAAGCCGGGGGGAGCAGTACTTC.

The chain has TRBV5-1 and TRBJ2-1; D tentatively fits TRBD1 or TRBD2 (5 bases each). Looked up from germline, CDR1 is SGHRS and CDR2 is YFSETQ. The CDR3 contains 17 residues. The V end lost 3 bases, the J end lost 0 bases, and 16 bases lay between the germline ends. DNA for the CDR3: TGCGCCAGCAGCTCTGTAGGGACCGCCGGCTCCTACAATGAGCAGTTCTTC. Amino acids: CASSSVGTAGSYNEQFF.